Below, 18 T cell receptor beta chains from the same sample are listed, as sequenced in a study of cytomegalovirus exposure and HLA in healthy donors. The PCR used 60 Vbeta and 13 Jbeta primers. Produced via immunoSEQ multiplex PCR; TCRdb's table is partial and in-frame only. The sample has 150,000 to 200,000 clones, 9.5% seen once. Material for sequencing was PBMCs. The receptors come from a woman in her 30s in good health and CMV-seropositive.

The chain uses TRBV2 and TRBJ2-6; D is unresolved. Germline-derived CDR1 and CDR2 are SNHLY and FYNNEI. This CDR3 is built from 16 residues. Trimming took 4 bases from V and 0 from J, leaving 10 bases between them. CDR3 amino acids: CASSAPLSSGANVLTF. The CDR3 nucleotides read TGTGCCAGCAGTGCCCCCTTGAGCTCTGGGGCCAACGTCCTGACTTTC.

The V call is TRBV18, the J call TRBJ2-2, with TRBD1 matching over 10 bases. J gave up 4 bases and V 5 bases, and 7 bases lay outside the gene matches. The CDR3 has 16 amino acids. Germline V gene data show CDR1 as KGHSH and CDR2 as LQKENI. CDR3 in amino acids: CASSTSRTGGTGELFF. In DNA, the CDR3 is TGTGCCAGCTCAACGTCCAGGACAGGGGGCACCGGGGAGCTGTTTTTT.

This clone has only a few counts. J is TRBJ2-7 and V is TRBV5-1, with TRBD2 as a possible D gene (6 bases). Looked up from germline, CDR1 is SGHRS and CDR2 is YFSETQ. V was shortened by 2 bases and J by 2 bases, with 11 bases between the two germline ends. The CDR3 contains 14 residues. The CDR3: CASSFSSGPYEQYF. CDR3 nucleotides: TGCGCCAGCAGCTTTAGTAGCGGCCCCTACGAGCAGTACTTC.

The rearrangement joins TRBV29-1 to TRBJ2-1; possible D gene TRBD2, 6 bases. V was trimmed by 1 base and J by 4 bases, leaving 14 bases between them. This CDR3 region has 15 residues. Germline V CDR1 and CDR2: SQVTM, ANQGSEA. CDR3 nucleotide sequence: TGCAGCGTTGAAGGTGGAGGGAGAGGATACAATGAGCAGTTCTTC. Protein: CSVEGGGRGYNEQFF.

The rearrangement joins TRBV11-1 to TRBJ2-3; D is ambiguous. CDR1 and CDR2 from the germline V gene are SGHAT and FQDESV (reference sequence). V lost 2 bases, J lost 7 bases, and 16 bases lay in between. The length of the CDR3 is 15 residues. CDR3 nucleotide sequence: TGTGCCAGCAGCTTACCCACAGACCCACGGTATACGCAGTATTTT. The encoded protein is CASSLPTDPRYTQYF.

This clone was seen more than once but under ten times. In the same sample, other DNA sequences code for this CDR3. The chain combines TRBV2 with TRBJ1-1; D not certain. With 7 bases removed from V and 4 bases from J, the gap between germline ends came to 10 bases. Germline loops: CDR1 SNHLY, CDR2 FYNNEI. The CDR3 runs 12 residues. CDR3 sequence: CASKDAGTEAFF. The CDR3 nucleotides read TGTGCCAGCAAAGATGCCGGCACTGAAGCTTTCTTT.

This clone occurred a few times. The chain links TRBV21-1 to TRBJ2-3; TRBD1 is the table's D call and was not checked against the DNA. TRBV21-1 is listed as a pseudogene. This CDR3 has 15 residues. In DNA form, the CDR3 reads TGTGCCAGCAGCAAGAGGGGGAAAAGCACAGATACGCAGTATTTT. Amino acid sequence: CASSKRGKSTDTQYF.

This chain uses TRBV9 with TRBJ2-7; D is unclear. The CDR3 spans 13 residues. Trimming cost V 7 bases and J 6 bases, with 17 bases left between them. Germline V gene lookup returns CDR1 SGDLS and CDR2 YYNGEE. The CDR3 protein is CASGFGPLGEQYF. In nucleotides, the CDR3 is TGTGCCAGCGGCTTTGGGCCTCTGGGCGAGCAGTACTTC. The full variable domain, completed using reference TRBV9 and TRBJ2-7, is DSGVTQTPKHLITATGQRVTLRCSPRSGDLSVYWYQQSLDQGLQFLIQYYNGEERAKGNILERFSAQQFPDLHSELNLSSLELGDSALYFCASGFGPLGEQYFGPGTRLTVT.

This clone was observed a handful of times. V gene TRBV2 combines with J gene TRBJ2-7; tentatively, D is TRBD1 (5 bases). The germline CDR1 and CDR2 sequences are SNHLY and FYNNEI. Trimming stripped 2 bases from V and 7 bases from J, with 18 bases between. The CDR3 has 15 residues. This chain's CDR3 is CASSESSRVRWEQYF. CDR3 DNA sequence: TGTGCCAGCAGTGAATCCTCCAGGGTCAGGTGGGAGCAGTACTTC.

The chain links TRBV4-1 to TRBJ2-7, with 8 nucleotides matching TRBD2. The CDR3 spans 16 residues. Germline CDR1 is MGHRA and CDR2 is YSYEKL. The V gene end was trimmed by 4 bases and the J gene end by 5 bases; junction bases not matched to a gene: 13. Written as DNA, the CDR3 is TGCGCCAGCAGCCTACTAGGGACTAGGCGTCCCAACGAGCAGTACTTC. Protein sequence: CASSLLGTRRPNEQYF.

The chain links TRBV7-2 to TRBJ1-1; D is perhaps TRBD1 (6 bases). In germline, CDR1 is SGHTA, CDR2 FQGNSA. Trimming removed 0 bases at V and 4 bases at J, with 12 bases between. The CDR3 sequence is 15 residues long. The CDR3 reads CASSLARGGGTEAFF. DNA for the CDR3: TGTGCCAGCAGCTTAGCGCGGGGGGGCGGCACTGAAGCTTTCTTT.

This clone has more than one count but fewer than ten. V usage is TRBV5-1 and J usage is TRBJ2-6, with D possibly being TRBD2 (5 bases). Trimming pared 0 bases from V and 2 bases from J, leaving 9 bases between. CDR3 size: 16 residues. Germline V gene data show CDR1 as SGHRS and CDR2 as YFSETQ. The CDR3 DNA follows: TGCGCCAGCAGCTTGGCCTCCGGGGCTGGGGCCAACGTCCTGACTTTC. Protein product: CASSLASGAGANVLTF.

The CDR3 coding sequence is TGTGCCAGCTCTCAGGGTACAGGGCAGCCCCAGCATTTT. Translated: CASSQGTGQPQHF. This chain joins TRBV18 and TRBJ1-5, with a weak D call TRBD1 (6 bases). The CDR3 is made up of 13 amino acids. Germline V gene lookup returns CDR1 KGHSH and CDR2 LQKENI. V shed 6 bases and J shed 7 bases, with 13 bases lying between them.

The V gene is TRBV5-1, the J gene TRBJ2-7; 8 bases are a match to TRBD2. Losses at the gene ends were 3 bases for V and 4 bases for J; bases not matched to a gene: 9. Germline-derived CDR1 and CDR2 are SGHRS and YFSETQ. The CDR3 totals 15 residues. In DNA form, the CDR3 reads TGCGCCAGCAGCTCGGGACTAGAAGATGGATACGAGCAGTACTTC. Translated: CASSSGLEDGYEQYF.

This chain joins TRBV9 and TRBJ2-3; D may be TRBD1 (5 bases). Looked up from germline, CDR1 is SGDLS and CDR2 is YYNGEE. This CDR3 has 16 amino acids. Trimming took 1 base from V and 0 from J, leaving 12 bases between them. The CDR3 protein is CASSVTGGTSTDTQYF. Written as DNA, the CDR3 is TGTGCCAGCAGCGTAACAGGCGGTACTAGCACAGATACGCAGTATTTT. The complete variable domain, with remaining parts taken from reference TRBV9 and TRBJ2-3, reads DSGVTQTPKHLITATGQRVTLRCSPRSGDLSVYWYQQSLDQGLQFLIQYYNGEERAKGNILERFSAQQFPDLHSELNLSSLELGDSALYFCASSVTGGTSTDTQYFGPGTRLTVL.

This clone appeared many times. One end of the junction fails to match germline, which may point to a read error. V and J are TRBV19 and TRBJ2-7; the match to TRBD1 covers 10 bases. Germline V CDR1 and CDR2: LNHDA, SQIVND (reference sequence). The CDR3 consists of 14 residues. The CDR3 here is CASKKGQGSSEQYF. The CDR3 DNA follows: TGTGCCAGTAAGAAGGGACAGGGGTCCTCCGAGCAGTACTTC.

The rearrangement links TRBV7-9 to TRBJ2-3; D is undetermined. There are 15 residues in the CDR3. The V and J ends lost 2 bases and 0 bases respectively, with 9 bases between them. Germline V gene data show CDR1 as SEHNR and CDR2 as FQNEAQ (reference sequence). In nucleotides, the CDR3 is TGTGCCAGCAGCTTAATGAGTTCTAGCACAGATACGCAGTATTTT. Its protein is CASSLMSSSTDTQYF.

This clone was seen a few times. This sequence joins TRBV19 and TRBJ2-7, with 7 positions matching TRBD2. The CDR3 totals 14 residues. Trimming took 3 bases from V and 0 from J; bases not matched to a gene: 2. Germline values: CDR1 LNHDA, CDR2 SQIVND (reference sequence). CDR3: CASSIGGDSYEQYF. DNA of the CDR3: TGTGCCAGTAGTATTGGGGGGGACTCCTACGAGCAGTACTTC.